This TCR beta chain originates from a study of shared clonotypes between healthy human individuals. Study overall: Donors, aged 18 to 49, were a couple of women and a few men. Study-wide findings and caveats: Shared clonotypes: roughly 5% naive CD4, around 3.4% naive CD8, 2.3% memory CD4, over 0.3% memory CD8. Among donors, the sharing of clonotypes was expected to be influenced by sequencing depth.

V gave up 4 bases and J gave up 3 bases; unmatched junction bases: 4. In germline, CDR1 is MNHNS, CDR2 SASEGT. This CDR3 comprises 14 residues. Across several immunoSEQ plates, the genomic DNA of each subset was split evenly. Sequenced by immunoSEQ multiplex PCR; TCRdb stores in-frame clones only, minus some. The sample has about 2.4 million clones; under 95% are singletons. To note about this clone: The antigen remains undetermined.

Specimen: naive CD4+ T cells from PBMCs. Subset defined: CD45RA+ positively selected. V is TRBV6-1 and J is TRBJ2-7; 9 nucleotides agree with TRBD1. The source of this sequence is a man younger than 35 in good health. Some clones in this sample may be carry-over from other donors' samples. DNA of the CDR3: TGTGCCAGCAGTGGCGGGACAGGGAACTACGAGCAGTACTTC. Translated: CASSGGTGNYEQYF.